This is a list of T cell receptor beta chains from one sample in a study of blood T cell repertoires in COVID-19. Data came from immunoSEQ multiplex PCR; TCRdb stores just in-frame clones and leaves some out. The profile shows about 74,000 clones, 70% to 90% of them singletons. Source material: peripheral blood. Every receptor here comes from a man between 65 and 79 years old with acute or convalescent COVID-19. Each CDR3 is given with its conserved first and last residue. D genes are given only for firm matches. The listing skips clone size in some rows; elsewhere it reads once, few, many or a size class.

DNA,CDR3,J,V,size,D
TGTGCCAGCTCACCGACAGGGCAAGGAAACACCATATATTTT,CASSPTGQGNTIYF,TRBJ1-3,TRBV18,-,TRBD1
TGCAGTGCTAGAGATATCACTGAAGCTTTCTTT,CSARDITEAFF,TRBJ1-1,TRBV20-1,few,-
TGTGCCAGCAGCATCAGGGGGACTAATGAAAAACTGTTTTTT,CASSIRGTNEKLFF,TRBJ1-4,TRBV7-9,-,TRBD1
TGTGCCAGTGGGGACAGGGCTCCAGATACGCAGTATTTT,CASGDRAPDTQYF,TRBJ2-3,TRBV19,-,TRBD1
TGTGCCAGCAGGCCTCCGGGACTAGGATTCAGTGAGCAGTTCTTC,CASRPPGLGFSEQFF,TRBJ2-1,TRBV11-2,-,TRBD2
TGTGCCAGCAGCCAACTAGCGGGGGGGAACAATGAGCAGTTCTTC,CASSQLAGGNNEQFF,TRBJ2-1,TRBV14,-,TRBD2
TGTGCCAGCAGCCCAGGGGCTGGCTACACCTTC,CASSPGAGYTF,TRBJ1-2,TRBV11-1,once,-
TGTGCCAGCAGTCCCTTTGCGGGAGCGGGTGAGCAGTTCTTC,CASSPFAGAGEQFF,TRBJ2-1,TRBV6-5,-,TRBD2
TGTGCCAGCAGCTTATCGAATCAGCCCCAGCATTTT,CASSLSNQPQHF,TRBJ1-5,TRBV7-9,-,-
TGCGCCAGCCGTCAGGAAGGCACAGATACGCAGTATTTT,CASRQEGTDTQYF,TRBJ2-3,TRBV5-1,-,-
TGCGCCAGCAGCCAAGATGCCCAGTATAACACTGAAGCTTTCTTT,CASSQDAQYNTEAFF,TRBJ1-1,TRBV4-1,once,-
TGTGCCAGCAGCCATCGAGGCGGATACGAGCAGTACTTC,CASSHRGGYEQYF,TRBJ2-7,TRBV3-1/TRBV3-2,-,-
TGTGCCAGCAGCCGGGAAGCTTTCTTT,CASSREAFF,TRBJ1-1,TRBV7-9,few,-
TGCGCCAGCAGCCCGAGGGAGACAAATACCGGGGAGCTGTTTTTT,CASSPRETNTGELFF,TRBJ2-2,TRBV5-1,-,-
TGTGCCAGCAGCTTAACGGGAGTGGGCAATGAGCAGTTCTTC,CASSLTGVGNEQFF,TRBJ2-1,TRBV7-3,-,-
TGTGCCAGTACCGGGGGAGGGAACTATGGCTACACCTTC,CASTGGGNYGYTF,TRBJ1-2,TRBV19,-,-
TGTGCCAGTAGCCGGGACTCCTACTCCTACGAGCAGTACTTC,CASSRDSYSYEQYF,TRBJ2-7,TRBV19,-,-
TGTGCCAGCAGCTTAGCTAGGGACAGGAATAATTCACCCCTCCACTTT,CASSLARDRNNSPLHF,TRBJ1-6,TRBV7-6,few,TRBD1
TGTGCCACCAGTGACGTTCCGGGACAGGGGGTTTCCTACGAGCAGTACTTC,CATSDVPGQGVSYEQYF,TRBJ2-7,TRBV24-1,once,TRBD1
TGTGCCAGCAGTAGTTTAAAGGGGGCAGGAAGCGGGGAGCTGTTTTTT,CASSSLKGAGSGELFF,TRBJ2-2,TRBV27,-,TRBD1
TGTGCCAGCAGTTTAACCGGGACAGGGAGCGACGAGCAGTACTTC,CASSLTGTGSDEQYF,TRBJ2-7,TRBV28,once,TRBD1
TGTGCCAGCAGCCCCCCAGGGCAGTATAATTCACCCCTCCACTTT,CASSPPGQYNSPLHF,TRBJ1-6,TRBV7-8,-,-
TGTGCCAGCAGCCGTTCGGGGGAGAGTCACGAGCAGTACTTC,CASSRSGESHEQYF,TRBJ2-7,TRBV3-1/TRBV3-2,-,-
TGTGCCAGCAGTTACTCGTTGGGAGGCGGGTGGGAGACCCAGTACTTC,CASSYSLGGGWETQYF,TRBJ2-5,TRBV6-2/TRBV6-3,-,-
TGTGCCAGCAGCTTGGCACTTGGGACAGGGGTTGGGGCCAACGTCCTGACTTTC,CASSLALGTGVGANVLTF,TRBJ2-6,TRBV5-8,-,TRBD1
TGTGCCAGTAGGACCAGGGGGGTCAACAATGAGCAGTTCTTC,CASRTRGVNNEQFF,TRBJ2-1,TRBV19,-,-
TGTGCCAGCAGTTCGACGGGAGGGCATAGAGATACGCAGTATTTT,CASSSTGGHRDTQYF,TRBJ2-3,TRBV28,-,TRBD2
TGCACCAGCAGCCAAGAAGTTCGGGCTAGCGGGCATCGATTCTACAATGAGCAGTTCTTC,CTSSQEVRASGHRFYNEQFF,TRBJ2-1,TRBV1,-,-
TGTGCCTGGAGCGTAGAGGGGTCTGGGAGCGGGATACAAGAGACCCAGTACTTC,CAWSVEGSGSGIQETQYF,TRBJ2-5,TRBV30,-,TRBD2
TGTGCCAGCAGACCTGACAGGTGGTTGGGCTACACCTTC,CASRPDRWLGYTF,TRBJ1-2,TRBV6-5,-,-
TGTGCCAGCAGCCACGGGAATGAGCAGTTCTTC,CASSHGNEQFF,TRBJ2-1,TRBV11-2,-,-
TGTGCCAGCAGCTTTGGGGGGGATGAGCAGTTCTTC,CASSFGGDEQFF,TRBJ2-1,TRBV5-4,-,TRBD2
TGTGCCAGCAGCCCCGGGACAGGGGGTTCGTTCTTT,CASSPGTGGSFF,TRBJ1-1,TRBV6-6,-,TRBD1
TGTGCCAGCAGCTCCCCCCCTCCGGGGGAGTACGAGCAGTACTTC,CASSSPPPGEYEQYF,TRBJ2-7,TRBV5-5,few,-
TGTGCCAGCAGGACAGGACAGGGGGCAGCACCCCTCCACTTT,CASRTGQGAAPLHF,TRBJ1-6,TRBV2,-,TRBD1
TGCGCCAGCAGCTTGGTAGGACAGGGGCCCCGAGAGCAGTACTTC,CASSLVGQGPREQYF,TRBJ2-7,TRBV5-1,-,TRBD1
TGTGCCACCAGCAGAGAAGGGGCAGGCATGAACACTGAAGCTTTCTTT,CATSREGAGMNTEAFF,TRBJ1-1,TRBV15,-,-
TGTGCCAGCAGCTTAGGGGACAGGGTATACACTGAAGCTTTCTTT,CASSLGDRVYTEAFF,TRBJ1-1,TRBV7-8,-,TRBD1
TGTGCCAGCAGCCAAGATCGGGGACTTGGGCAGTTCTTC,CASSQDRGLGQFF,TRBJ2-1,TRBV3-1/TRBV3-2,-,-
TGTGCCAGCAGCCAACTTGAAGCCCTCGCCACTAATGAAAAACTGTTTTTT,CASSQLEALATNEKLFF,TRBJ1-4,TRBV14,-,-
TGTGCCAGCAGCCGAGCGGGAGCAGACGAGACCCAGTACTTC,CASSRAGADETQYF,TRBJ2-5,TRBV2,-,TRBD2
TGTGCCAGTAGTTCACTAGCGGGGGGGCCTGAAGATACGCAGTATTTT,CASSSLAGGPEDTQYF,TRBJ2-3,TRBV19,-,TRBD2
TGTGCCAGCAGCCGGGACACGTCGCTAGCCAAAAACATTCAGTACTTC,CASSRDTSLAKNIQYF,TRBJ2-4,TRBV6-6,-,-
TGTGCCAGCAAGGGGGCCAGGGCCTTCTCTGGGGCCAACGTCCTGACTTTC,CASKGARAFSGANVLTF,TRBJ2-6,TRBV2,few,TRBD1
TGCGCCAGCAGAGGGGAAGGGGGTCTCGACGAGCAGTACTTC,CASRGEGGLDEQYF,TRBJ2-7,TRBV5-1,few,-
TGTGCCAGCAGCTTAGGACAGGGGGGCTATTACGAGCAGTACTTC,CASSLGQGGYYEQYF,TRBJ2-7,TRBV7-6,-,TRBD1
TGTGCCAGCAGCCCGCTGGAGACCGGGGAGCTGTTTTTT,CASSPLETGELFF,TRBJ2-2,TRBV9,-,-
TGTGCCAGCAGCTTACAGGTCGACTCCTACGAGCAGTACTTC,CASSLQVDSYEQYF,TRBJ2-7,TRBV7-2,once,-
TGTGCCAGCAGTGGGAATATCAGGGTTGTCACAGATACGCAGTATTTT,CASSGNIRVVTDTQYF,TRBJ2-3,TRBV7-8,few,-
TGTGCCAGTAGTATGGGAGGGGCGAGCAATCAGCCCCAGCATTTT,CASSMGGASNQPQHF,TRBJ1-5,TRBV19,-,-